One T cell receptor beta chain is described in this entry. This sample was included in a study of cytomegalovirus exposure and HLA in healthy donors. Germline V CDR1 and CDR2: SGHTA, FQGTGA. CDR3 size: 18 residues. V dropped 2 bases and J dropped 2; count of bases not matched to a gene: 14. PCR employed 60 Vbeta and 13 Jbeta primers. The protocol was immunoSEQ multiplex PCR, while the TCRdb copy is restricted to in-frame clones and leaves out a portion. The sample includes some 71,000 clones. The sequence was obtained from a woman aged 30 to 39 in good health and CMV-seronegative. Sequencing used PBMCs. The chain uses TRBV7-3 and TRBJ1-2; TRBD1 matches at 7 bases. The CDR3 DNA reads TGTGCCAGCAGCTTAGGACAGGACCGTTCAATTTCGAACTATGGCTACACCTTC. The encoded protein is CASSLGQDRSISNYGYTF.